This T cell receptor (beta chain) was profiled in a study of beta chain features in type 1 diabetes. Findings and caveats of the study: Across all four CD4+ subsets, people with type 1 diabetes showed modestly shorter TCRB CDR3s. Diminished insertions and augmented deletions at VDJ junctions characterized type 1 diabetes patients. Within patients, naive, central memory and Treg TCRB repertoires seemed more similar than within healthy donors.

Reverse transcription of all isolated RNA meant that expressed TCRB transcripts were sequenced. Measured with immunoSEQ multiplex PCR; TCRdb has only the in-frame clones, and not every one. The sample lists 55,000 to 80,000 clones; about 48% were seen once. CDR1 MNHNS and CDR2 SASEGT come from the germline V gene. CDR3 length equals 14 residues. V lost 6 bases, J lost 2 bases, and 10 bases lay in between. This clone was detected once. What it binds is unknown. This sequence was found in a man aged 25 to 40 with type 1 diabetes. The sequenced material came from central memory CD4+ T cells from blood. V is TRBV6-1 and J is TRBJ2-2, with D perhaps matching TRBD2 (5 bases). CDR3 residues: CASRQDFNTGELFF. The CDR3 DNA is TGTGCCAGCAGGCAGGACTTTAACACCGGGGAGCTGTTTTTT.